A few counts support the clone carrying this T cell receptor beta chain. Antigen: not known. CDR3 length: 18 residues. J was trimmed by 9 bases and V by 2 bases; bases with no gene match: 19. The V gene's germline CDR1 is SGHAT and CDR2 FQDESV (reference sequence). Using quantitative 5'-RACE with molecular barcodes, the authors made TCR beta libraries. Using its own MiXCR run on the 5' RACE reads, TCRdb lists one record per CDR3 protein. The sample includes 250,000 or so distinct CDR3 sequences, around 10% of them seen just once. The data were obtained in a study of CD8 T cells in ankylosing spondylitis. The study, taken as a whole, reports: Within matched ankylosing spondylitis synovial fluid, disease-linked clones were reportedly significantly enriched. Some motif variants were previously reported in reactive arthritis synovial fluid and blood. Roughly eight highly homologous variants made up a TCR beta motif that seemed to typify ankylosing spondylitis blood.

Sequencing was carried out using blood, either unsorted or a sorted T cell fraction (not recorded which). The chain has TRBV11-1 and TRBJ2-1, with 7 bases identical to TRBD2. This clonotype originated in a male donor with ankylosing spondylitis or in good health (not recorded which). CDR3 loop: CASSLPLKLSGKRSEQFF. The CDR3, as DNA: TGTGCCAGCAGCTTACCACTTAAGTTGAGCGGGAAGCGGAGTGAGCAGTTCTTC.